This T cell receptor beta chain stems from a study of blood T cells in healthy people across ages. Study-wide findings and caveats: A strong correlation was found between TCR beta diversity and the percentage of naive T cells.

In this sample, this clonotype turned up once. Antigen unknown. It may be a read error: a sequence one base away is much more abundant. Through a sample-barcoded 5' primer and a J-beta primer mix, a second PCR was run for roughly 6 to 11 cycles. A minimum of 2.5 million CDR3-containing paired-end reads was obtained for each sample. A single record per CDR3 protein comes from TCRdb applying MiXCR to the 5' RACE reads. Among roughly 700,000 distinct CDR3 sequences listed, approximately 50% were seen once. The length of the CDR3 is 14 residues. The chain combines TRBV12-3 or TRBV12-4 with TRBJ2-3; either TRBD1 or TRBD2 may fit D (5 bases each). The source is a woman aged 60-70 years in good health. The specimen sequenced was blood. CDR3: CACRSWGSTDTQYF. CDR3 sequence (DNA): TGTGCCTGCAGATCGTGGGGGAGTACAGATACGCAGTATTTT.